Below, 13 T cell receptor beta chains from the same sample are listed, as sequenced in a study of blood T cells in healthy people across ages. The authors ran a second PCR of about 6 to 11 cycles using a sample-barcoded 5' primer and a J-beta primer mix. MiXCR was run by TCRdb on the 5' RACE reads, yielding one entry per CDR3 protein. The profile shows around 1,500,000 distinct CDR3 sequences, approximately 28% of them singletons. Sequences were obtained from blood. The origin of the receptors is a woman in her 30s in good health.

This clonotype was detected ten times or more. The V call is TRBV6-1, the J call TRBJ2-7; TRBD2 matches at 11 bases. Looked up from germline, CDR1 is MNHNS and CDR2 is SASEGT. V shed 4 bases and J 4 bases; nucleotides not matched to a gene: 6. The CDR3 is 15 residues long. CDR3 DNA: TGTGCCAGCAGTGGGGCCGGGACTAGCGGTTACGAGCAGTACTTC. Amino acid sequence: CASSGAGTSGYEQYF.

This clonotype came up a few times. The V call is TRBV7-6, the J call TRBJ2-1, with D possibly being TRBD1 or TRBD2 (6 bases each). This CDR3 contains 15 residues. Per germline, CDR1 SGHVS and CDR2 FNYEAQ. Trimming removed 5 bases at V and 10 bases at J, with 21 bases between. In nucleotides, the CDR3 is TGTGCCAGCAGCCCCGGTGGGGGGCGAGGTGGGGAGCAGTTCTTC. It translates to CASSPGGGRGGEQFF.

This rearrangement joins TRBV4-1 to TRBJ2-3, with D perhaps assigned TRBD1 or TRBD2 (5 bases each). Germline assignment: CDR1 MGHRA and CDR2 YSYEKL. This CDR3 is built from 14 residues. Trimming took off 2 bases at V and 2 bases at J, with 8 bases between the two ends. CDR3 sequence reads: CASSQTGTTDTQYF. Written as DNA, the CDR3 is TGCGCCAGCAGCCAAACCGGGACCACAGATACGCAGTATTTT.

This sequence joins TRBV6-1 and TRBJ2-7; maybe TRBD1 (6 bases). V shed 2 bases and J shed 1 base, with 9 bases lying between them. This CDR3 spans 14 amino acids. Germline loops: CDR1 MNHNS, CDR2 SASEGT. The CDR3 is CASSESGQSYEQYF. The CDR3 coding sequence is TGTGCCAGCAGTGAATCCGGACAGTCCTACGAGCAGTACTTC.

This clonotype was observed a handful of times. The V gene is TRBV5-5, the J gene TRBJ2-7, with 11 bases lining up with TRBD2. The J segment lost 5 bases and the V segment lost 3 bases, leaving 10 bases of the junction unmatched. The CDR3 loop spans 16 amino acids. CDR1 SGHKS and CDR2 YYEKEE come from the germline V gene (reference sequence). The CDR3 region is CASSSGLAVFRDEQYF. CDR3 bases: TGTGCCAGCAGCTCGGGACTAGCGGTATTCCGGGACGAGCAGTACTTC. Using reference TRBV5-5 and TRBJ2-7 for the parts outside the CDR3, the full variable domain is DAGVTQSPTHLIKTRGQQVTLRCSPISGHKSVSWYQQVLGQGPQFIFQYYEKEERGRGNFPDRFSARQFPNYSSELNVNALLLGDSALYLCASSSGLAVFRDEQYFGPGTRLTVT.

This clonotype was recorded a few times. The CDR3 is CASSKKFGTIWSNEQFF. DNA for the CDR3: TGTGCCAGCAGCAAAAAGTTCGGGACTATCTGGAGTAATGAGCAGTTCTTC. The V call is TRBV21-1, the J call TRBJ2-1; TRBD2, the table's D call, was not compared with the DNA. TRBV21-1 is an annotated pseudogene. This CDR3 region has 17 residues.

This clonotype has ten or more counts. The chain carries TRBV7-9 and TRBJ2-7; a possible D gene is TRBD1 (6 bases). With 8 bases removed from V and 7 bases from J, the gap between germline ends came to 12 bases. Per germline, CDR1 SEHNR and CDR2 FQNEAQ (reference sequence). This CDR3 is built from 11 residues. CDR3: CASVRGVEQYF. CDR3 sequence (DNA): TGTGCCAGCGTCAGGGGAGTGGAGCAGTACTTC.

In this sample, this clonotype turned up a few times. This may come from a read error, since a much larger clone is one base off. The chain uses TRBV6-6 and TRBJ2-3, with TRBD1 identical over 11 bases. The CDR3 is 14 amino acids. Germline V CDR1 and CDR2: MNHNY, SVGAGI (reference sequence). The CDR3 loop reads CANSGQGAGDTQYF. In DNA, the CDR3 is TGTGCCAACAGTGGACAGGGGGCGGGAGATACGCAGTATTTT.

This chain links TRBV20-1 with TRBJ2-3; no clear D gene. The CDR3 extends over 15 amino acids. V lost 1 base and J lost 2, with 13 bases in between. From germline, CDR1 is DFQATT and CDR2 SNEGSKA (reference sequence). The CDR3 here is CSARGGPENTDTQYF. CDR3 coding DNA: TGCAGTGCTAGAGGGGGTCCAGAAAACACAGATACGCAGTATTTT.

The rearrangement joins TRBV2 to TRBJ1-5; D not resolved. This CDR3 comprises 14 residues. Germline V CDR1 and CDR2: SNHLY, FYNNEI. The V and J ends lost 2 bases and 4 bases respectively, with 9 bases between them. CDR3 in amino acids: CASSEFSVNQPQHF. CDR3 coding DNA: TGTGCCAGCAGTGAATTTTCAGTAAATCAGCCCCAGCATTTT.

V and J are TRBV20-1 and TRBJ2-3; D may correspond to TRBD1 or TRBD2 (6 bases each). The V gene lost 7 bases and the J gene lost 3 bases, with 23 bases spanning the gap. The CDR3 runs to 16 residues. Looked up from germline, CDR1 is DFQATT and CDR2 is SNEGSKA (reference sequence). The CDR3 nucleotides are TGCAGTGTCTCATACGACCCGGGGGCTGGGACAGATACGCAGTATTTT. Its protein is CSVSYDPGAGTDTQYF.

The gene calls are TRBV6-6 and TRBJ2-7; D gene ambiguous. Germline loops: CDR1 MNHNY, CDR2 SVGAGI (reference sequence). Trimming took off 0 bases at V and 5 bases at J, with 8 bases between the two ends. The CDR3 runs to 13 residues. CDR3 in DNA: TGTGCCAGCAGTTACTCGTGGTCCGACGAGCAGTACTTC. Its protein product is CASSYSWSDEQYF.

This chain uses TRBV5-1 with TRBJ2-2; 7 bases fit TRBD1. Germline CDR1 SGHRS, CDR2 YFSETQ. V lost 4 bases to trimming and J lost 6 bases; unmatched junction nucleotides: 3. CDR3 length: 13 amino acids. CDR3 in DNA: TGCGCCAGCAGCGTGGGGACAGCCGGGGAGCTGTTTTTT. It yields the protein CASSVGTAGELFF.